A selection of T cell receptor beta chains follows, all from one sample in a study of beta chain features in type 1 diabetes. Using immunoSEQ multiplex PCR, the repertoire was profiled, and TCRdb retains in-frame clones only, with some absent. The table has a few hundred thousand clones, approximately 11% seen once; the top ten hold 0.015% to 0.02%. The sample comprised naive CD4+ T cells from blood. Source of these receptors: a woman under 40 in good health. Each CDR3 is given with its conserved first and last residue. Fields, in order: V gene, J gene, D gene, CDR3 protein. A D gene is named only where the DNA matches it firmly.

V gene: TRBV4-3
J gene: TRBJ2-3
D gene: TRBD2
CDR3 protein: CASSPAGDTDTQYF

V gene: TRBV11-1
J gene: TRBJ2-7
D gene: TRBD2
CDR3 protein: CASSLQGGVYEQYF

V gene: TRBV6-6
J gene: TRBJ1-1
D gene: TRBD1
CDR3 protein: CASGTDRDTEAFF

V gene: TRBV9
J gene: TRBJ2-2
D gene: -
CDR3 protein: CASSSIPPNTGELFF

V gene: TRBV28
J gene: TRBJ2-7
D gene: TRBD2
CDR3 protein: CASSSQGPSGHYEQYF

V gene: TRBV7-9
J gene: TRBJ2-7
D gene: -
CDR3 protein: CASGPYEQYF

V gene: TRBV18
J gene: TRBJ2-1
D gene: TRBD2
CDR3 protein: CASTLAGTSVNEQFF

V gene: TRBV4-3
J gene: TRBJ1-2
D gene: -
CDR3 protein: CASSQSGVSYGYTF

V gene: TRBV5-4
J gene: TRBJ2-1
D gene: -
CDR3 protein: CASTVKSGLGEQFF

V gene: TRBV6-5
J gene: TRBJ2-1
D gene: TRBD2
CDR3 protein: CASSYGRARLNNEQFF

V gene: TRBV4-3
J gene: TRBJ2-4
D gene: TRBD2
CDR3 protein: CASSQDGGTSGSLAKNIQYF

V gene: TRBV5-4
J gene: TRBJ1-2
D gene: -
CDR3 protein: CASSLEAGYGYTF

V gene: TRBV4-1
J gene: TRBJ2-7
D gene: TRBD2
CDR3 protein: CASSRDLAGSYEQYF

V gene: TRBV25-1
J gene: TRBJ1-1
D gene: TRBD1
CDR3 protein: CASSGTGGNTEAFF

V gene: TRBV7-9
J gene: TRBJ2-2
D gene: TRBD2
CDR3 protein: CASSLYASGSSGELFF

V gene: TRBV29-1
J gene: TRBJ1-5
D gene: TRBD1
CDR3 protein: CSVRTGGGQPQHF

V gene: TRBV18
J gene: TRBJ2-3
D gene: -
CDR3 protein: CASSRGRTTDTQYF

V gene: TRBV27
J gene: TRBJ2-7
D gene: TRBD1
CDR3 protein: CASSTSGTGKGYEQYF

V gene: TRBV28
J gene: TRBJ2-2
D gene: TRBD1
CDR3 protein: CASSPEGTGVFGELFF

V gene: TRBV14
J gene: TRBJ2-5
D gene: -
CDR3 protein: CASSQEEGQGFRETQYF

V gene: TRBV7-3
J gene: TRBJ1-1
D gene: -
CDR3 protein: CASSLSPTGTEAFF

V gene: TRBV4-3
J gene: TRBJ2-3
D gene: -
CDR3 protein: CASSPDSYTDTQYF

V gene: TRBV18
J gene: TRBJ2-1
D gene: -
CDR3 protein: CASSPWRDPPNEQFF

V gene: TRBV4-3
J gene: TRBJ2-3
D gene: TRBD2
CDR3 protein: CASSLGRSSGRDTQYF

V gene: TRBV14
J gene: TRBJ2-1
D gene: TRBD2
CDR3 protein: CASSPGVLAGYNEQFF

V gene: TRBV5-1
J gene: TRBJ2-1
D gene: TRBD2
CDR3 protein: CASSLALAENNEQFF

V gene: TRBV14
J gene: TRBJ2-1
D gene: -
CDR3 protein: CASSQGLSSEQFF

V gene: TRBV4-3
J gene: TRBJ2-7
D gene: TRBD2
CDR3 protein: CASSQAAGETYEQYF

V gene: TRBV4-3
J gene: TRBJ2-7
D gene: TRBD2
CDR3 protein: CASSQGNPLAGGEQYF

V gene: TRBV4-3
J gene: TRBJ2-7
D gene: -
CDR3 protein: CASSPSGSEYEQYF

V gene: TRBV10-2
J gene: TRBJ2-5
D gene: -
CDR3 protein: CASSGLGGGETQYF

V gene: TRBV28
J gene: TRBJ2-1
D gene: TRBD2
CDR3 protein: CASSQPGTSGDNEQFF

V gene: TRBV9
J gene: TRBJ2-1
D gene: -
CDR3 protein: CASSVEPSSYNEQFF

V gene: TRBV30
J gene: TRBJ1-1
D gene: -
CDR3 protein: CAWETGNTEAFF

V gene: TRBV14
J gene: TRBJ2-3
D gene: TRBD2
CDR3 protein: CASSQEERPGGTDTQYF

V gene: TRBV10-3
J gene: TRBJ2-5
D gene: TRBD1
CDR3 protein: CAISESGTAARETQYF

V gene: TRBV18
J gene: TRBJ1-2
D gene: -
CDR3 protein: CASSPRTADLLNYGYTF

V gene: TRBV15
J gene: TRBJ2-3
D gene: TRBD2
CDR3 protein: CATSSAELAGVEPDTQYF

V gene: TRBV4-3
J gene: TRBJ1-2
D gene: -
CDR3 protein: CASSQRGVTVFGYTF

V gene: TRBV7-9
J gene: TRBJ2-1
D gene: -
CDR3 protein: CASRGWGDYNEQFF

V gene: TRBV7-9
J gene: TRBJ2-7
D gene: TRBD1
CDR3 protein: CASSLEDRGGYEQYF

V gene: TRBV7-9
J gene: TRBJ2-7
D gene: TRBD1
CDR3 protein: CASSQQGASYEQYF

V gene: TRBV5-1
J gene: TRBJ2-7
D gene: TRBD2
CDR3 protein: CASSLGGAGGRYEQYF

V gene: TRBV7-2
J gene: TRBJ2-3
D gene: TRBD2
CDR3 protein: CASSRGLAISTDTQYF

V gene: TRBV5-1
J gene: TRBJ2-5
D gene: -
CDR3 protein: CASSLARQLDETQYF

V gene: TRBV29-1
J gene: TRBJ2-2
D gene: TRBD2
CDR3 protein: CSAEGLAKSGELFF

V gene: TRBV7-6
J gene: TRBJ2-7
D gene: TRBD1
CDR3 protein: CASSFGGTGTGDSYEQYF

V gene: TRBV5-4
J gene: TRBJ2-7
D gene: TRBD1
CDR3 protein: CASSLWDRAPGREQYF

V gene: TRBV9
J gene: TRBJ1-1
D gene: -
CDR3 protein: CASSVVTNTEAFF

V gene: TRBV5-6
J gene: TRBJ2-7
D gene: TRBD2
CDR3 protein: CASRQLAGGAYEQYF

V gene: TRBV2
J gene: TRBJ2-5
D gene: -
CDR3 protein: CASRRDFQETQYF

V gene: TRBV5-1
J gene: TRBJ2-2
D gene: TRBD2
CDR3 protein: CASSLGLDVQTGELFF

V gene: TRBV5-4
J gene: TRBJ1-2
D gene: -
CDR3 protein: CASSRREVGYGYTF

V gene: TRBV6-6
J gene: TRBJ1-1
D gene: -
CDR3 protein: CASCPNRNTEAFF

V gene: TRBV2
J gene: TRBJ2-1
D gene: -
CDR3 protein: CASRPGGGAYNEQFF

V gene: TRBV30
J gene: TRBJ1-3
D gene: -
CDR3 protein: CAWSAGNTIYF

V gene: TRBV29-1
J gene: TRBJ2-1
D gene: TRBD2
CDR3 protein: CSVSSGASSYNEQFF